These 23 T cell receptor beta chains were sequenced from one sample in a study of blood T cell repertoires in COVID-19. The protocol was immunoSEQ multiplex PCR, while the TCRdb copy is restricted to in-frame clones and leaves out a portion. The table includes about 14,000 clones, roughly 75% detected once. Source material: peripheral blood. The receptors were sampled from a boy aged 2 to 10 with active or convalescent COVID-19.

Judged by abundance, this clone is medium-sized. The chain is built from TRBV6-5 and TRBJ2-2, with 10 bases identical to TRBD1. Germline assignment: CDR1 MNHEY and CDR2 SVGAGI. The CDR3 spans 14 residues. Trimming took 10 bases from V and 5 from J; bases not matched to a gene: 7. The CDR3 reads CATQGQGRTGELFF. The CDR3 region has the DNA TGTGCCACCCAGGGACAGGGGCGGACCGGGGAGCTGTTTTTT.

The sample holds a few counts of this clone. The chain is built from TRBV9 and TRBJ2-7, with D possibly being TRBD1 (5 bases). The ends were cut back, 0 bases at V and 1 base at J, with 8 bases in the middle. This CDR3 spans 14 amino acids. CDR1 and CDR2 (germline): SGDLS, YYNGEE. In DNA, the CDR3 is TGTGCCAGCAGCGTAGCTACAGGTTCCTACGAGCAGTACTTC. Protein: CASSVATGSYEQYF. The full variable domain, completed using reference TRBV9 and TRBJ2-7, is DSGVTQTPKHLITATGQRVTLRCSPRSGDLSVYWYQQSLDQGLQFLIQYYNGEERAKGNILERFSAQQFPDLHSELNLSSLELGDSALYFCASSVATGSYEQYFGPGTRLTVT.

The CDR3 DNA reads TGTGCCAGTAGTCCGCGTCCGGACAGGATTCGGGGCAATCAGCCCCAGCATTTT. Translation: CASSPRPDRIRGNQPQHF. The J gene is TRBJ1-5, the V gene TRBV19; 7 positions agree with TRBD1. CDR3 length: 18 residues. Germline-derived CDR1 and CDR2 are LNHDA and SQIVND (reference sequence). With V trimmed by 5 bases and J by 2 bases, 15 bases remained unmatched. Full variable domain (outside the CDR3, taken from reference TRBV19 and TRBJ1-5): DGGITQSPKYLFRKEGQNVTLSCEQNLNHDAMYWYRQDPGQGLRLIYYSQIVNDFQKGDIAEGYSVSREKKESFPLTVTSAQKNPTAFYLCASSPRPDRIRGNQPQHFGDGTRLSIL.

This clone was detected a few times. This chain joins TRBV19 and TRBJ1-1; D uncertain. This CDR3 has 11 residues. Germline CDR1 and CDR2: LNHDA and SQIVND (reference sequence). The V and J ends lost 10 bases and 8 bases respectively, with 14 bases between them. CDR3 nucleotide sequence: TGTGCCACCCTAAACGGTCTGGAAGCTTTCTTT. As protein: CATLNGLEAFF.

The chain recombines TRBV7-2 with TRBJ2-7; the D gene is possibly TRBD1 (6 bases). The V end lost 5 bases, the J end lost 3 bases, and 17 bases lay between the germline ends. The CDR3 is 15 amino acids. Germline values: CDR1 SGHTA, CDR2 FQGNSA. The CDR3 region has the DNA TGTGCCAGCAGCACGAGGACAGCTCGGCTCTACGAGCAGTACTTC. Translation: CASSTRTARLYEQYF. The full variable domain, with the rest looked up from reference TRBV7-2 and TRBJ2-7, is GAGVSQSPSNKVTEKGKDVELRCDPISGHTALYWYRQSLGQGLEFLIYFQGNSAPDKSGLPSDRFSAERTGGSVSTLTIQRTQQEDSAVYLCASSTRTARLYEQYFGPGTRLTVT.

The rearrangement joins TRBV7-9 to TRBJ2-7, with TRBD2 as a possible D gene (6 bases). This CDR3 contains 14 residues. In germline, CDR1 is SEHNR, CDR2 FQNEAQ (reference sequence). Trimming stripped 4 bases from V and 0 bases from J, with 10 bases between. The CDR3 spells CASSSEGISYEQYF. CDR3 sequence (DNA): TGTGCCAGCAGCTCGGAGGGAATCTCCTACGAGCAGTACTTC. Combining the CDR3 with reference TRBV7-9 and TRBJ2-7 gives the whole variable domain DTGVSQNPRHKITKRGQNVTFRCDPISEHNRLYWYRQTLGQGPEFLTYFQNEAQLEKSRLLSDRFSAERPKGSFSTLEIQRTEQGDSAMYLCASSSEGISYEQYFGPGTRLTVT.

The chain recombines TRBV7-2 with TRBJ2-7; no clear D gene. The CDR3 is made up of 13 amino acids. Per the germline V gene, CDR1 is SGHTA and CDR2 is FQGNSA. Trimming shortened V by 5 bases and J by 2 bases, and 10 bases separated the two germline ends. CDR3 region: CASSPARTYEQYF. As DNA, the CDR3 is TGTGCCAGCAGCCCGGCCAGGACCTACGAGCAGTACTTC.

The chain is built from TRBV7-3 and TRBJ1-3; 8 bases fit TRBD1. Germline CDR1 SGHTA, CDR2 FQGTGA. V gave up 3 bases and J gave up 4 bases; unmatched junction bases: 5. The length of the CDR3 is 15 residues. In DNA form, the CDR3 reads TGTGCCAGCAGCTTCGGGACAGGCAAAGGAAACACCATATATTTT. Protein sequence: CASSFGTGKGNTIYF. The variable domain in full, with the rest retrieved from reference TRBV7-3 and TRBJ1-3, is GAGVSQTPSNKVTEKGKYVELRCDPISGHTALYWYRQSLGQGPEFLIYFQGTGAADDSGLPNDRFFAVRPEGSVSTLKIQRTERGDSAVYLCASSFGTGKGNTIYFGEGSWLTVV.

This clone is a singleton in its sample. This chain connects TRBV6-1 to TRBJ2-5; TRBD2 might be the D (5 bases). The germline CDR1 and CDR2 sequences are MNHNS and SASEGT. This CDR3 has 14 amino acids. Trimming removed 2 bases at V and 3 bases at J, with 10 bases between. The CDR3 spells CASSERGEEETQYF. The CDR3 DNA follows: TGTGCCAGCAGTGAACGGGGTGAAGAAGAGACCCAGTACTTC.

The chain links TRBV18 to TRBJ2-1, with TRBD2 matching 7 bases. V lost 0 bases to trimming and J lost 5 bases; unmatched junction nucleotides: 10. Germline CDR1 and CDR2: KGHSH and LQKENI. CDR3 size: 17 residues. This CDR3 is CASSPPDGGGRHNEQFF. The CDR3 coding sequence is TGTGCCAGCTCACCACCGGATGGGGGAGGGCGCCACAATGAGCAGTTCTTC.

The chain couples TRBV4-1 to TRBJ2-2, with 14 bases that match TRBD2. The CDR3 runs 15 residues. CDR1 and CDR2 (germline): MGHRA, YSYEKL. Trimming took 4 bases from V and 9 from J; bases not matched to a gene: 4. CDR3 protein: CASSLWTSGRRELFF. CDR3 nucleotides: TGCGCCAGCAGCCTTTGGACTAGCGGGAGGAGGGAGCTGTTTTTT.

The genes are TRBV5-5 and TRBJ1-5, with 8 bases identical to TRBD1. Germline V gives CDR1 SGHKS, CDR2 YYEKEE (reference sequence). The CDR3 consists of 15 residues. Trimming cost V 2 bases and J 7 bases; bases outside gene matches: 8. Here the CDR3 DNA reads TGTGCCAGCAGCTTTGAGACAGGGGATGACCAGCCCCAGCATTTT. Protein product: CASSFETGDDQPQHF.

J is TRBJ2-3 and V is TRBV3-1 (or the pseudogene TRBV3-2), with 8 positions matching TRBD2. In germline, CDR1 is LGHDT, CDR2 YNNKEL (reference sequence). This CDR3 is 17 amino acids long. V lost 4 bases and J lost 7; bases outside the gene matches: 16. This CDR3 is CASSPNNGNGRANTQYF. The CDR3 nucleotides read TGTGCCAGCAGCCCTAACAACGGGAACGGGAGGGCAAATACGCAGTATTTT.

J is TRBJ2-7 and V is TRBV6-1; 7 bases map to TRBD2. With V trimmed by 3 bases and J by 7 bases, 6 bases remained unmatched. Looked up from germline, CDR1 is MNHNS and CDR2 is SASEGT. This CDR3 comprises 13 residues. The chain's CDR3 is CASSEGGTKEQYF. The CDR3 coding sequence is TGTGCCAGCAGTGAGGGGGGGACGAAAGAGCAGTACTTC.

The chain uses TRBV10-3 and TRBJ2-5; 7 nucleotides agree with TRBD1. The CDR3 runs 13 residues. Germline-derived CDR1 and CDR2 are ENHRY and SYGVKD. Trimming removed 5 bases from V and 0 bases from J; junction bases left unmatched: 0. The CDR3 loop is CAISRGHQETQYF. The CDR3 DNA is TGTGCCATCAGTAGGGGGCACCAAGAGACCCAGTACTTC.

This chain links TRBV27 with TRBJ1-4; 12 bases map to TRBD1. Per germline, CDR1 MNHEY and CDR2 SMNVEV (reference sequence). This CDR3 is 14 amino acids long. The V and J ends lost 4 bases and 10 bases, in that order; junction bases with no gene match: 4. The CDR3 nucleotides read TGTGCCAGCAGTTCGGGACAGGGGGCATCAAAACTGTTTTTT. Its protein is CASSSGQGASKLFF.

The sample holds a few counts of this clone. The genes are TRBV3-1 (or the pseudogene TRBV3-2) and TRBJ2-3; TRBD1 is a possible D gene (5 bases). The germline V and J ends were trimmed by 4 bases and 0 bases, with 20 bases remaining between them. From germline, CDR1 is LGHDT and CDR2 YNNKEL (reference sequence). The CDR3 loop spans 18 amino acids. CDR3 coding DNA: TGTGCCAGCAGCCCCTTCCCCCGACAGACCTCTAGCACAGATACGCAGTATTTT. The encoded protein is CASSPFPRQTSSTDTQYF.

In DNA, the CDR3 is TGTGCCAGCAGTTTTCCCCCAGGGGAGAGCACTGAAGCTTTCTTT. Protein sequence: CASSFPPGESTEAFF. The chain employs TRBV28 and TRBJ1-1; the D gene is possibly TRBD1 (6 bases). Trimming cost V 3 bases and J 4 bases, with 15 bases left between them. The CDR3 runs 15 residues. Looked up from germline, CDR1 is MDHEN and CDR2 is SYDVKM.

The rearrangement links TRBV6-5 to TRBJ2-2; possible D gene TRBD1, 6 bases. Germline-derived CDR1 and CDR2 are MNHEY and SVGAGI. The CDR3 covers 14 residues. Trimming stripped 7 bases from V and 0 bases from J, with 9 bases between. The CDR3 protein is CASTGTTNTGELFF. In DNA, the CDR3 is TGTGCCAGCACAGGGACAACGAACACCGGGGAGCTGTTTTTT.

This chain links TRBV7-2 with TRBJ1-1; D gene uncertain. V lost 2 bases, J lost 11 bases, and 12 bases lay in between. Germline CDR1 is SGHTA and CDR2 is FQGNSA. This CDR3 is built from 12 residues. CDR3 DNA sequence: TGTGCCAGCAGCTTATTTGGTTTCGCGGCTTTCTTT. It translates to CASSLFGFAAFF.

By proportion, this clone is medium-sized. CDR3 DNA: TGTGCCAGCAGACTACCGGGACAGGGTAATTCACCCCTCCACTTT. It yields the protein CASRLPGQGNSPLHF. The V and J genes are TRBV7-9 and TRBJ1-6, with 9 bases identical to TRBD1. The germline CDR1 and CDR2 sequences are SEHNR and FQNEAQ (reference sequence). J was trimmed by 6 bases and V by 6 bases; bases with no gene match: 6. The CDR3 spans 15 residues.

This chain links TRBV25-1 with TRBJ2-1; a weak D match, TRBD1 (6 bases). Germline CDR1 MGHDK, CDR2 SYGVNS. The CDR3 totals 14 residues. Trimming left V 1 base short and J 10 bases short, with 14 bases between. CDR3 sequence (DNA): TGTGCCAGCAGTGAATCAGGGGACCCGCAGGAGCAGTTCTTC. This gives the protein CASSESGDPQEQFF.

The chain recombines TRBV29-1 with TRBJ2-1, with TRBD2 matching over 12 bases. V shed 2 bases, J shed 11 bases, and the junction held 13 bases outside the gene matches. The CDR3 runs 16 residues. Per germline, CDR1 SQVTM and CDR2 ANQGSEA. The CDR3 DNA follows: TGCAGCGTTGAACGGGGGCGCGGACTAGCGGGACTAAAGCAGTTCTTC. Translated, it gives CSVERGRGLAGLKQFF.